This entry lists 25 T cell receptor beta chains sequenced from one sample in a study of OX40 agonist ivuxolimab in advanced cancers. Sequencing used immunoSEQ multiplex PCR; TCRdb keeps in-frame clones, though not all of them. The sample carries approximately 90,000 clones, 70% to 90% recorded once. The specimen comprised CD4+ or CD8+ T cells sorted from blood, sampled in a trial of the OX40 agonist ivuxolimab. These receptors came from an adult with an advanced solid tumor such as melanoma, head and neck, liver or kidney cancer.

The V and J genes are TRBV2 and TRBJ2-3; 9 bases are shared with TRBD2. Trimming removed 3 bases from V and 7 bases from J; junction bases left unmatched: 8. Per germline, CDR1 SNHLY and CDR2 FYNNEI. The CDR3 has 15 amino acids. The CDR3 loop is CASSEVSGGANTQYF. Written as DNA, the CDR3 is TGTGCCAGCAGTGAGGTTAGCGGGGGAGCAAATACGCAGTATTTT.

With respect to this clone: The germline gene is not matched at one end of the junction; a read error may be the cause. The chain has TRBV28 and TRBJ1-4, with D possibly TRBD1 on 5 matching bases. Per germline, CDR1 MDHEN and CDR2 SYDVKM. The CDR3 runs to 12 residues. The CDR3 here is CASSPVEGAADF. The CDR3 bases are TGTGCCAGCAGCCCCGTCGAAGGGGCCGCAGATTTT.

CDR3 region: CAISDPGTAMNTEAFF. DNA for the CDR3: TGTGCCATCAGTGACCCAGGGACAGCCATGAACACTGAAGCTTTCTTT. The chain couples TRBV10-3 to TRBJ1-1; 7 nucleotides align to TRBD1. Unmatched junction bases numbered 7, after V lost 3 bases and J lost 0 bases. This CDR3 contains 16 residues. The germline V gene encodes CDR1 ENHRY and CDR2 SYGVKD.

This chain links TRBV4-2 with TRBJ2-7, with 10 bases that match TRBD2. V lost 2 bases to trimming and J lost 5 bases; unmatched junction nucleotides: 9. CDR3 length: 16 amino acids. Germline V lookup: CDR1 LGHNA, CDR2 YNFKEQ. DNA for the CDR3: TGTGCCAGCAGCCAAACATTAGGGCTAGCGGGGGACGAGCAGTACTTC. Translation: CASSQTLGLAGDEQYF.

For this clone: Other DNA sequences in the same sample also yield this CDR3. In nucleotides, the CDR3 is TGTGCCAGCAGCTTGAGGGGGAACACTGAAGCTTTCTTT. It yields the protein CASSLRGNTEAFF. The chain joins TRBV7-3 to TRBJ1-1; a possible D gene is TRBD1 (5 bases). The germline V and J ends were trimmed by 3 bases and 1 base, with 6 bases remaining between them. In germline, CDR1 is SGHTA, CDR2 FQGTGA. The CDR3 has 13 amino acids.

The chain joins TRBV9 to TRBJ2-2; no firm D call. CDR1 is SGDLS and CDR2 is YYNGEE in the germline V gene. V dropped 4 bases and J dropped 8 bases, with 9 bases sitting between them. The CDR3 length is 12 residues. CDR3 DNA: TGTGCCAGCAGCCCCCATCTTGGGGAGCTGTTTTTT. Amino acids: CASSPHLGELFF.

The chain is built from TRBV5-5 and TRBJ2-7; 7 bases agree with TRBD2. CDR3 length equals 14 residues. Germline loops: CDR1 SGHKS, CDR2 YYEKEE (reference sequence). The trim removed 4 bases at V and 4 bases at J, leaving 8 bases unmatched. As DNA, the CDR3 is TGTGCCAGCAGCCCCCGGGACTACGCTTACGAGCAGTACTTC. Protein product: CASSPRDYAYEQYF.

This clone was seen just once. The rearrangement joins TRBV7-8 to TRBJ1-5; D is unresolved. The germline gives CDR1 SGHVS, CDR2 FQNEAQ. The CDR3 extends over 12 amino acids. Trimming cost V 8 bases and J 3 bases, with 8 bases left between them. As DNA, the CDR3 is TGTGCCAGCGGACGGTACAATCAGCCCCAGCATTTT. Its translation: CASGRYNQPQHF.

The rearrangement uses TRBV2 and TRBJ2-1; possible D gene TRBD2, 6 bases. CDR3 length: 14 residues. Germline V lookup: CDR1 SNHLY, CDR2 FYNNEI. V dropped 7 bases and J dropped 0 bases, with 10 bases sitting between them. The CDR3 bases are TGTGCCAGCAATCGGGGGAGCTCCTACAATGAGCAGTTCTTC. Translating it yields CASNRGSSYNEQFF.

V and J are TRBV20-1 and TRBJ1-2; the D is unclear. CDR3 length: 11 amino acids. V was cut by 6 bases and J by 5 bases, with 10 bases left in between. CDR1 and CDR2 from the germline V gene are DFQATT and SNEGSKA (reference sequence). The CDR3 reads CSAVPRYGYTF. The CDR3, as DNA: TGCAGTGCCGTCCCCAGGTATGGCTACACCTTC.

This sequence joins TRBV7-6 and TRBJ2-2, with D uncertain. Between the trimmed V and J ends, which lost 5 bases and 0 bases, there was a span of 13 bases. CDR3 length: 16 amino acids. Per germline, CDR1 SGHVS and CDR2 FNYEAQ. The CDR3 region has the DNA TGTGCCAGCAGCCCTACCTCATCGACGAACACCGGGGAGCTGTTTTTT. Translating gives CASSPTSSTNTGELFF.

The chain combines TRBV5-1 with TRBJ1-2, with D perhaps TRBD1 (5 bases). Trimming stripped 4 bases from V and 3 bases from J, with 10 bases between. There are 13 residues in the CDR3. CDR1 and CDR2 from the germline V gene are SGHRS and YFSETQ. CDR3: CASSLQAHYGYTF. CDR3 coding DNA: TGCGCCAGCAGCCTACAGGCGCACTATGGCTACACCTTC.

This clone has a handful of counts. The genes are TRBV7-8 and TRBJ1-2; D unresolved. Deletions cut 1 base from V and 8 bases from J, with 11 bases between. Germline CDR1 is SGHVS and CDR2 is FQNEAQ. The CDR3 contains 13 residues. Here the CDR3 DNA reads TGTGCCAGCAGCTTAGGGGAGGGCTTCGGCTACACCTTC. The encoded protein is CASSLGEGFGYTF.

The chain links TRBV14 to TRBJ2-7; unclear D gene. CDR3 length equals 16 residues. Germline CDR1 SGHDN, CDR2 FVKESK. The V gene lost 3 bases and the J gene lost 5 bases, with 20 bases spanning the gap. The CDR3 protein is CASSQYLGTMGNEQYF. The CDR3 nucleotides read TGTGCCAGCAGCCAGTATTTGGGCACAATGGGAAACGAGCAGTACTTC.

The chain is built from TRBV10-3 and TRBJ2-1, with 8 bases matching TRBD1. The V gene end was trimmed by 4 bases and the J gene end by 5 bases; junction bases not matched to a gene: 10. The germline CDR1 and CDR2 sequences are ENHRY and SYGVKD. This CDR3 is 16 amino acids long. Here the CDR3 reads CAISGARDRQNNEQFF. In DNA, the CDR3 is TGTGCCATCAGTGGGGCCCGGGACAGGCAAAACAATGAGCAGTTCTTC.

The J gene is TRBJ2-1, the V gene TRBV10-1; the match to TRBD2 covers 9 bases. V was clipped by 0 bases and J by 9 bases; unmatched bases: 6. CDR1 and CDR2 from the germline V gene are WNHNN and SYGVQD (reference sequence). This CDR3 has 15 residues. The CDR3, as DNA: TGCGCCAGCAGTGAGTCGATAGCGGGAGTGGGTGAGCAGTTCTTC. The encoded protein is CASSESIAGVGEQFF.

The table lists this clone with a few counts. The CDR3 nucleotides are TGCGCCAGCAGAATAGCGGGGGAGGCTTTCGAGCAGTACTTC. Protein sequence: CASRIAGEAFEQYF. The chain is built from TRBV5-1 and TRBJ2-7, with 9 bases matching TRBD2. Trimming took 5 bases from V and 6 from J; bases not matched to a gene: 9. The CDR3 loop spans 14 amino acids. Germline V gene data show CDR1 as SGHRS and CDR2 as YFSETQ.

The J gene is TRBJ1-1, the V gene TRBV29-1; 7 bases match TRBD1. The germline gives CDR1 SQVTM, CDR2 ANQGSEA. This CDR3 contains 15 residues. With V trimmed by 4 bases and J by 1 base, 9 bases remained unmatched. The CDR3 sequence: CSVVGDRVSNTEAFF. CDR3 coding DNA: TGCAGCGTTGTTGGGGACAGAGTTTCGAACACTGAAGCTTTCTTT.

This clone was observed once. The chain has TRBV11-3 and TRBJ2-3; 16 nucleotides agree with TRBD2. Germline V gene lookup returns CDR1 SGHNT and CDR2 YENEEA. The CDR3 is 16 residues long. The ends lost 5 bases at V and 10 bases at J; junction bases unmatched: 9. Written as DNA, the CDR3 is TGTGCCAGCAGCGGAGGGACTAGCGGGGGGGCGGATGCGCAGTATTTT. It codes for CASSGGTSGGADAQYF.

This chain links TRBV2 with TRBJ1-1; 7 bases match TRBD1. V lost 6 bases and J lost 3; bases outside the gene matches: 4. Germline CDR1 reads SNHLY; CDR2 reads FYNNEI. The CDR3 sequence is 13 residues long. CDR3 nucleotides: TGTGCCAGCAGACCGGACAGGTACACTGAAGCTTTCTTT. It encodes CASRPDRYTEAFF.

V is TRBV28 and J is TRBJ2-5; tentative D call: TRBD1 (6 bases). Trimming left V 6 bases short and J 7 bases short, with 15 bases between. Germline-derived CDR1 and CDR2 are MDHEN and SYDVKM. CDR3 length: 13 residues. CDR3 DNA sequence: TGTGCCAGCAGGATCCAGGGGTTTGGGACCCAGTACTTC. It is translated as CASRIQGFGTQYF.

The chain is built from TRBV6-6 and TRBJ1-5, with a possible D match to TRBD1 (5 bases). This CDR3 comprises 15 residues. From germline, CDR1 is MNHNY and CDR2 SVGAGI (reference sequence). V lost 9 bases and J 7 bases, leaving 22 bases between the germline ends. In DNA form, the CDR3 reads TGTGCCAGTACTCGGGGAGGGGATGTTGGACAGCCCCAGCATTTT. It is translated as CASTRGGDVGQPQHF.

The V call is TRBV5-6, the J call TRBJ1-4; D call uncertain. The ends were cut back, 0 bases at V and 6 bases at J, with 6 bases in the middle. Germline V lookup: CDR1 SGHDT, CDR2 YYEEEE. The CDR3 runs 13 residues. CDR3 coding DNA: TGTGCCAGCAGCTTGGCGGCCGATGAAAAACTGTTTTTT. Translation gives CASSLAADEKLFF.

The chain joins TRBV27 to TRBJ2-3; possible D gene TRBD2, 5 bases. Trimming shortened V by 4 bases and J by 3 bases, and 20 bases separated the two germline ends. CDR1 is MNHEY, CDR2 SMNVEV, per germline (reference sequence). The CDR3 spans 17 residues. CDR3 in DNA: TGTGCCAGCAGTTATGGTGCGGGCCGCAGTTGGACAGATACGCAGTATTTT. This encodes CASSYGAGRSWTDTQYF.

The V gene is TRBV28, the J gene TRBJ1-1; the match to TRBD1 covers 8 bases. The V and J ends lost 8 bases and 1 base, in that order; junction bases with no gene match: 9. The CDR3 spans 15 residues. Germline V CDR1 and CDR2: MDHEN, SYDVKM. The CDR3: CASSSWDRSNTEAFF. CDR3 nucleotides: TGTGCCAGCTCAAGTTGGGACAGGTCGAACACTGAAGCTTTCTTT. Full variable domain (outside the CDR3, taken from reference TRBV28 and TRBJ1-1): DVKVTQSSRYLVKRTGEKVFLECVQDMDHENMFWYRQDPGLGLRLIYFSYDVKMKEKGDIPEGYSVSREKKERFSLILESASTNQTSMYLCASSSWDRSNTEAFFGQGTRLTVV.